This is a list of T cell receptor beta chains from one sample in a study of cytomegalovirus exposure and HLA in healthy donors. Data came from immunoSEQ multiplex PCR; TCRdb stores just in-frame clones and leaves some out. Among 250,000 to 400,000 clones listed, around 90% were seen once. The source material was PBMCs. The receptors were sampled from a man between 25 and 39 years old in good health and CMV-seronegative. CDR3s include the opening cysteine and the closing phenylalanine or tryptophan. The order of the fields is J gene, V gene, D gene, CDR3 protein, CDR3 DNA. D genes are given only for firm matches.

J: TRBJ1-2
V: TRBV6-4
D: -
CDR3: CASRRGGVGGYTF
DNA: TGTGCCAGCCGGAGGGGGGGAGTCGGAGGCTACACCTTC

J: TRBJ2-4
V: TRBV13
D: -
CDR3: CASSFRRQENIQYF
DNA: TGTGCCAGCAGCTTCCGACGACAGGAAAACATTCAGTACTTC

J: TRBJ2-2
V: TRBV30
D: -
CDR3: CAWSGSGVTGELFF
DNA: TGTGCCTGGAGTGGCTCAGGGGTCACCGGGGAGCTGTTTTTT

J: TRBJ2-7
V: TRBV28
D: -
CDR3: CASSLQYKQYF
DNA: TGTGCCAGCAGTCTCCAATACAAGCAGTACTTC

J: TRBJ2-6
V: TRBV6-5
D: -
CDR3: CASSYGGTGANVLTF
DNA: TGTGCCAGCAGTTACGGGGGGACTGGGGCCAACGTCCTGACTTTC

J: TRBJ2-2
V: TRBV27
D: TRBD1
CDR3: CASSFAGSFRGTGELFF
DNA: TGTGCCAGCAGTTTCGCAGGATCGTTCAGGGGGACCGGGGAGCTGTTTTTT

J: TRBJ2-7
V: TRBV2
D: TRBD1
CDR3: CASSWTGSSYEQYF
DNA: TGTGCCAGCAGTTGGACAGGGTCCTCCTACGAGCAGTACTTC

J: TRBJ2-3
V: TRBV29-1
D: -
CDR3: CSVDQGRTDTQYF
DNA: TGCAGCGTTGACCAGGGGCGCACAGATACGCAGTATTTT

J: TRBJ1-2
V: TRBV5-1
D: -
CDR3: CASSLWAGDYGYTF
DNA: TGCGCCAGCAGCTTGTGGGCAGGGGACTATGGCTACACCTTC

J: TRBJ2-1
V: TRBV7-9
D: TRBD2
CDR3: CASSLTLAGGNEQFF
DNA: TGTGCCAGCAGCTTAACACTAGCGGGGGGCAATGAGCAGTTCTTC

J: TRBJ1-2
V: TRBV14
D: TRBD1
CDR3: CASSQRGADRGGYGYTF
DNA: TGTGCCAGCAGCCAGAGAGGAGCGGACAGGGGAGGCTATGGCTACACCTTC

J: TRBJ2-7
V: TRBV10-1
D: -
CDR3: CAVPPQVSEQYF
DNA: TGCGCCGTTCCCCCCCAGGTCTCCGAGCAGTACTTC

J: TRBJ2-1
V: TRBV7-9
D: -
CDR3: CASSPWEFINEQFF
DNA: TGTGCCAGCAGCCCCTGGGAGTTTATAAATGAGCAGTTCTTC

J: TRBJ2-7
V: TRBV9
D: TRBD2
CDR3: CASSVGGSMAGHEQYF
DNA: TGTGCCAGCAGCGTCGGGGGGAGTATGGCTGGTCACGAGCAGTACTTC

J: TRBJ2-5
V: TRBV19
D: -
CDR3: CASSTTAQPQYF
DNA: TGTGCCAGTAGTACGACAGCGCAGCCCCAGTACTTC

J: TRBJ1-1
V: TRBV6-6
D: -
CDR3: CASSSDRLNTEAFF
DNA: TGTGCCAGCAGCTCTGACAGACTGAACACTGAAGCTTTCTTT

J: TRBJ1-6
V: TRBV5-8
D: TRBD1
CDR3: CASSLGLAGGVSPLHF
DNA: TGTGCCAGCAGCTTGGGTTTAGCAGGGGGTGTTTCACCCCTCCACTTT